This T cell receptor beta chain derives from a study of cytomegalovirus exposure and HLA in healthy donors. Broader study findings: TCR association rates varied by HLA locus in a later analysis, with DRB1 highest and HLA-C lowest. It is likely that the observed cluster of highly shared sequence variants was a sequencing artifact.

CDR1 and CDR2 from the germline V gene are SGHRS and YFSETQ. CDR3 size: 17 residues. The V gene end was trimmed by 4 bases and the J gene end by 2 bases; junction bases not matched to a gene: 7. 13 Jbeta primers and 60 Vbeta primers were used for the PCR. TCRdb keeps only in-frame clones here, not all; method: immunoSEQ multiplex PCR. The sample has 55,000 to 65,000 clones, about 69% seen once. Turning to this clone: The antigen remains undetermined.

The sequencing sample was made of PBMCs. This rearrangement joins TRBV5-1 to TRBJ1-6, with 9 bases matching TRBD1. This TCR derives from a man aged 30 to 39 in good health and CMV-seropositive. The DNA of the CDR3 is TGCGCCAGCAGCCTAGGACAGGGGCGTCCCTATAATTCACCCCTCCACTTT. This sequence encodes CASSLGQGRPYNSPLHF.